The entry that follows covers one T cell receptor beta chain sequence. Trimming cost V 6 bases and J 2 bases, with 5 bases left between them. The CDR3 is 11 residues long. Germline V gene data show CDR1 as MNHNS and CDR2 as SASEGT. The data originate from a study of OX40 agonist ivuxolimab in advanced cancers. Clones were sequenced by immunoSEQ multiplex PCR, and TCRdb holds only the in-frame ones, with some missing. The sample consists of 40,000 to 50,000 clones, 82% of them appearing once. The input for sequencing was CD4+ or CD8+ T cells sorted from blood, taken in a trial of the OX40 agonist ivuxolimab. This clonotype originated in an adult with an advanced solid tumor such as melanoma, head and neck, liver or kidney cancer. This sequence joins TRBV6-1 and TRBJ2-7; D is undetermined. The CDR3 nucleotides read TGTGCCAGCAGCGATCCCTACGAGCAGTACTTC. Translated: CASSDPYEQYF.